The clone carrying this T cell receptor (beta chain) was observed a single time. The CDR3 has 13 amino acids. Looked up from germline, CDR1 is LNHDA and CDR2 is SQIVND (reference sequence). With V trimmed by 6 bases and J by 3 bases, 3 bases remained unmatched. PCR primers comprised 60 Vbeta and 13 Jbeta primers. The protocol was immunoSEQ multiplex PCR, while the TCRdb copy is restricted to in-frame clones and leaves out a portion. The sample has tens of thousands of clones, around 70% seen once. These data come from a study of cytomegalovirus exposure and HLA in healthy donors. The TCR originated in a woman between 50 and 59 years old in good health and CMV-seropositive. The source material was PBMCs. This chain uses TRBV19 with TRBJ1-1; 8 nucleotides line up with TRBD1. The CDR3 region has the DNA TGTGCCAGTAGGTCGGACAGGGACACTGAAGCTTTCTTT. Protein: CASRSDRDTEAFF.